Below are 20 T cell receptor beta chains sequenced from a single sample in a study of technical replicates of blood from a handful of donors. Using immunoSEQ multiplex PCR, the repertoire was profiled, and TCRdb retains in-frame clones only, with some absent. The table records more than 80,000 clones, around 95% of them present only once. Sequencing input: T cells isolated from PBMCs. These receptors all stem from a human donor in good health.

This clone was seen a single time. The rearrangement uses TRBV29-1 and TRBJ2-3; 7 bases fit TRBD2. Germline V lookup: CDR1 SQVTM, CDR2 ANQGSEA. This CDR3 spans 16 amino acids. V lost 4 bases, J lost 5 bases, and 15 bases stayed unmatched. The CDR3: CSVVAGSSKKGDTQYF. The CDR3 nucleotides read TGCAGCGTTGTAGCGGGCAGCTCCAAAAAAGGAGATACGCAGTATTTT.

This chain connects TRBV6-1 to TRBJ1-5; a weak D match, TRBD1 (5 bases). The CDR3 sequence is 14 residues long. V shed 6 bases and J shed 6 bases, with 15 bases lying between them. Germline CDR1 reads MNHNS; CDR2 reads SASEGT. CDR3 loop: CASRGPGSGQPQHF. CDR3 nucleotide sequence: TGTGCCAGCAGAGGACCAGGGTCTGGTCAGCCCCAGCATTTT.

V gene TRBV25-1 combines with J gene TRBJ2-7; D might be TRBD1 (5 bases). The V end lost 6 bases, the J end lost 6 bases, and 18 bases lay between the germline ends. This CDR3 has 14 residues. Germline V gene sequence: CDR1 MGHDK, CDR2 SYGVNS. The CDR3 region is CASSRREVPPEQYF. CDR3 bases: TGTGCCAGCAGCCGCAGGGAAGTTCCCCCCGAGCAGTACTTC.

The CDR3: CASSYIRNGELFF. The CDR3 DNA is TGTGCCAGCAGTTACATCAGGAACGGGGAGCTGTTTTTT. The chain has TRBV6-5 and TRBJ2-2; D is uncertain. V lost 2 bases, J lost 7 bases, and 8 bases lay in between. The germline V gene has CDR1 MNHEY and CDR2 SVGAGI. CDR3 length: 13 amino acids.

CDR3 sequence (DNA): TGTGCCAGCAGTTTATTGCAGGGGCCAGATACGCAGTATTTT. Amino acid sequence: CASSLLQGPDTQYF. V usage is TRBV27 and J usage is TRBJ2-3; D is perhaps TRBD1 (6 bases). This CDR3 spans 14 amino acids. V lost 1 base and J lost 4, with 9 bases in between. From germline, CDR1 is MNHEY and CDR2 SMNVEV (reference sequence).

The chain carries TRBV4-1 and TRBJ1-3; D not resolved. Germline loops: CDR1 MGHRA, CDR2 YSYEKL. CDR3 length: 14 residues. V lost 0 bases to trimming and J lost 11 bases, with 14 bases between them. The CDR3 DNA sequence: TGCGCCAGCAGCCAAGATCAGGAGGGTCGGTCCATATATTTT. Protein product: CASSQDQEGRSIYF.

The V call is TRBV6-1, the J call TRBJ1-1; D gene unclear. The CDR3 is 15 residues long. Germline V gives CDR1 MNHNS, CDR2 SASEGT. The germline V and J ends were trimmed by 2 bases and 3 bases, with 13 bases remaining between them. The CDR3 region is CASSEFYRWDTEAFF. In nucleotides, the CDR3 is TGTGCCAGCAGTGAATTTTACAGATGGGACACTGAAGCTTTCTTT.

The sample holds one count of this clone. This CDR3 is CASSIFSGRALEQYF. Here the CDR3 DNA reads TGTGCCAGTAGTATTTTTAGCGGGAGGGCCCTCGAGCAGTACTTC. The gene calls are TRBV19 and TRBJ2-7; 11 nucleotides align to TRBD2. Germline V lookup: CDR1 LNHDA, CDR2 SQIVND (reference sequence). With 3 bases clipped from V and 6 bases from J, the junction kept 7 bases outside the gene matches. The CDR3 totals 15 residues.

The chain links TRBV19 to TRBJ2-7, with a possible D match to TRBD1 (6 bases). The CDR3 spans 13 residues. Germline V gene data show CDR1 as LNHDA and CDR2 as SQIVND (reference sequence). Between the trimmed V and J ends, which lost 4 bases and 5 bases, there was a span of 12 bases. The CDR3 reads CASSRAGVHEQYF. The CDR3 DNA follows: TGTGCCAGTAGTAGGGCAGGGGTCCACGAGCAGTACTTC.

The V call is TRBV27, the J call TRBJ2-3, with 14 bases matching TRBD2. This CDR3 is built from 15 residues. Losses at the gene ends were 5 bases for V and 7 bases for J; bases not matched to a gene: 5. The germline gives CDR1 MNHEY, CDR2 SMNVEV (reference sequence). The CDR3, as DNA: TGTGCCAGCAGTGGGGGGACTAGCGGGAGACATACGCAGTATTTT. Residues: CASSGGTSGRHTQYF.

This chain links TRBV7-7 with TRBJ2-6; D remains unclear. This CDR3 is 16 amino acids long. Germline V gives CDR1 SSHAT, CDR2 FNYEAQ (reference sequence). V gave up 3 bases and J gave up 4 bases, with 13 bases separating them. CDR3 coding DNA: TGTGCCAGCAGCTTGGCCCCCATGGCCGGGGCCAACGTCCTGACTTTC. It specifies CASSLAPMAGANVLTF.

The chain recombines TRBV2 with TRBJ2-5; 7 bases fit TRBD2. V lost 4 bases to trimming and J lost 3 bases; unmatched junction nucleotides: 11. The germline V gene has CDR1 SNHLY and CDR2 FYNNEI. There are 16 residues in the CDR3. CDR3 in amino acids: CASSAPLRGREETQYF. CDR3 coding DNA: TGTGCCAGCAGTGCCCCCCTTCGTGGGAGGGAAGAGACCCAGTACTTC.

The gene calls are TRBV18 and TRBJ1-4; 9 bases align to TRBD1. Germline loops: CDR1 KGHSH, CDR2 LQKENI. V lost 4 bases and J lost 6; bases outside the gene matches: 6. The CDR3 contains 15 residues. The CDR3 region has the DNA TGTGCCAGCTCACAGAACAGGGGGCAGGATGAAAAACTGTTTTTT. Translating gives CASSQNRGQDEKLFF.

The chain links TRBV7-3 to TRBJ2-2; TRBD2 aligns across 7 bases. The CDR3 contains 18 residues. Germline CDR1 is SGHTA and CDR2 is FQGTGA. J gave up 5 bases and V 5 bases, and 17 bases lay outside the gene matches. CDR3 region: CASSPLWTTSDGTGELFF. Written as DNA, the CDR3 is TGTGCCAGCAGCCCCCTCTGGACTACTAGCGATGGAACCGGGGAGCTGTTTTTT.

This clone appeared a few times. The chain links TRBV7-2 to TRBJ1-3; D perhaps matches TRBD1 (5 bases). Germline CDR1 SGHTA, CDR2 FQGNSA. The CDR3 totals 16 residues. The V end was cut by 0 bases, the J end by 3 bases, with 12 bases between. The CDR3 DNA reads as TGTGCCAGCAGCTTAGCGACGGGGGGATATGGAAACACCATATATTTT. It encodes CASSLATGGYGNTIYF. Filled out from reference TRBV7-2 and TRBJ1-3, the complete variable domain reads GAGVSQSPSNKVTEKGKDVELRCDPISGHTALYWYRQSLGQGLEFLIYFQGNSAPDKSGLPSDRFSAERTGGSVSTLTIQRTQQEDSAVYLCASSLATGGYGNTIYFGEGSWLTVV.

The CDR3 coding sequence is TGTGCCAGCAGCATGGAGGGGCATGAGCAGTTCTTC. Translating it yields CASSMEGHEQFF. The chain uses TRBV5-4 and TRBJ2-1, with a tentative D call TRBD2 (6 bases). The CDR3 totals 12 residues. V gave up 4 bases and J gave up 8 bases, with 10 bases separating them. The germline V gene encodes CDR1 SGHNT and CDR2 YYREEE (reference sequence).

The V gene is TRBV7-2, the J gene TRBJ1-4, with TRBD1 matching over 10 bases. Germline V gene data show CDR1 as SGHTA and CDR2 as FQGNSA. The CDR3 extends over 14 amino acids. J lost 5 bases, V lost 3 bases, and 0 bases had no gene match. In DNA form, the CDR3 reads TGTGCCAGCAGCTTGACAGGGGGCAATGAAAAACTGTTTTTT. It specifies CASSLTGGNEKLFF.

This chain connects TRBV4-1 to TRBJ2-2; TRBD2 matches at 7 bases. Germline loops: CDR1 MGHRA, CDR2 YSYEKL. CDR3 length: 15 amino acids. V shed 9 bases and J 1 base; nucleotides not matched to a gene: 8. CDR3 in DNA: TGCGCCAGTTGTGCGGGGGTCATGAACACCGGGGAGCTGTTTTTT. Residues: CASCAGVMNTGELFF.

The chain couples TRBV9 to TRBJ2-7; 7 bases line up with TRBD2. Germline CDR1 reads SGDLS; CDR2 reads YYNGEE. V lost 0 bases, J lost 6 bases, and 9 bases stayed unmatched. This CDR3 is built from 15 residues. The CDR3: CASSVVLDGGIEQYF. In nucleotides, the CDR3 is TGTGCCAGCAGCGTAGTTCTCGACGGGGGGATCGAGCAGTACTTC.

V and J are TRBV6-5 and TRBJ1-5; D uncertain. Germline loops: CDR1 MNHEY, CDR2 SVGAGI. The V gene lost 6 bases and the J gene lost 0 bases, with 6 bases spanning the gap. The CDR3 contains 13 residues. The CDR3 sequence: CASSRGSNQPQHF. The DNA for the CDR3 is TGTGCCAGCAGCCGGGGTAGCAATCAGCCCCAGCATTTT.